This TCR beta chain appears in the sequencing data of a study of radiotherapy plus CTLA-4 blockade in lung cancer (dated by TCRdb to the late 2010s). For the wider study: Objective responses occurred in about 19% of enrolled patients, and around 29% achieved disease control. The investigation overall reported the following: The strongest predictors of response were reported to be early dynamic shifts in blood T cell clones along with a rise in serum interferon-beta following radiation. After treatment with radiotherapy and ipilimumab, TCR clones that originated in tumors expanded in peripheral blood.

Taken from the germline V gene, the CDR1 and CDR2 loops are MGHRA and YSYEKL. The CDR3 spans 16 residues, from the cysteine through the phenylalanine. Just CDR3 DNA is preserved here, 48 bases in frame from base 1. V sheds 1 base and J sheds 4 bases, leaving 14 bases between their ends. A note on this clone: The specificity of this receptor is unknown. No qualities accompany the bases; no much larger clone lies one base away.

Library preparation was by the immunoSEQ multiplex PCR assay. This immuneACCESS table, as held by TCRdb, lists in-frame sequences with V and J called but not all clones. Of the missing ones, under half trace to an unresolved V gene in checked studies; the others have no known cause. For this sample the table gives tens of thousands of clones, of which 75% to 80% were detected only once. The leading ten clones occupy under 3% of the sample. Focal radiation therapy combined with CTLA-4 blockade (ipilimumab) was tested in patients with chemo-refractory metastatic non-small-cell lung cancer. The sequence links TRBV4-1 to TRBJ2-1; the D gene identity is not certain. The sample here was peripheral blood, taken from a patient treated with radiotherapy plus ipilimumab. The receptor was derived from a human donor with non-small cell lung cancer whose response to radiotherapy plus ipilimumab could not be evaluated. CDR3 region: CASSQGISIRYNEQFF. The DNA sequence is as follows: TGCGCCAGCAGCCAAGGCATTAGTATCCGATACAATGAGCAGTTCTTC.